The text below deals with one T cell receptor (beta chain). Its antigen is unidentified. Whenever a sample was processed, at least 6.5 million PBMCs were isolated. The germline V gene has CDR1 SQVTM and CDR2 ANQGSEA. The CDR3 has 14 residues. The V end was cut by 6 bases, the J end by 2 bases, with 16 bases between. For the second PCR, which ran for about 7 to 11 cycles, a sample-barcoded 5' primer and a J-beta primer mix were used. TCRdb analysed the 5' RACE reads with MiXCR anew, one entry per CDR3 protein. The data hold approximately 800,000 distinct CDR3 sequences, with less than 70% observed a single time. This entry comes from a study of blood T cells in healthy people across ages. Findings and caveats of the study: Estimates based on one million T cells were treated as lower bounds.

Sequenced material: blood. The chain recombines TRBV29-1 with TRBJ2-5; D is uncertain. This clonotype originated in an elderly man in good health. The CDR3 DNA sequence: TGCAGCGTAGTTCCGAGCGAGCCACAAGAGACCCAGTACTTC. Translated: CSVVPSEPQETQYF. The full variable domain, rest sourced from reference TRBV29-1 and TRBJ2-5, is SAVISQKPSRDICQRGTSLTIQCQVDSQVTMMFWYRQQPGQSLTLIATANQGSEATYESGFVIDKFPISRPNLTFSTLTVSNMSPEDSSIYLCSVVPSEPQETQYFGPGTRLLVL.